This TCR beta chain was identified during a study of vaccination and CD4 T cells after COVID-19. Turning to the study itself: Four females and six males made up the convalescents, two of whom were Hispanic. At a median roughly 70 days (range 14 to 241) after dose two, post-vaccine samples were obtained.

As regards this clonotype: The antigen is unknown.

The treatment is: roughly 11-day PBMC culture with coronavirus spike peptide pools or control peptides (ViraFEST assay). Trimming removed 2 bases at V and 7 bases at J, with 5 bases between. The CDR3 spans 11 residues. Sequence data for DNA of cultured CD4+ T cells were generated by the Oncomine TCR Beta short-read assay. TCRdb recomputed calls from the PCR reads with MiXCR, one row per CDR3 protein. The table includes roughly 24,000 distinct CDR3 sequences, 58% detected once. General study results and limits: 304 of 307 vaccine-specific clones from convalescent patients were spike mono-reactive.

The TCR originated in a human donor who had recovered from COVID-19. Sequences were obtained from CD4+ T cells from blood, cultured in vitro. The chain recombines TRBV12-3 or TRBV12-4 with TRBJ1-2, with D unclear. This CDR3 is CASSLRSGYTF. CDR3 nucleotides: TGTGCCAGCAGTTTACGGAGTGGCTACACCTTC.